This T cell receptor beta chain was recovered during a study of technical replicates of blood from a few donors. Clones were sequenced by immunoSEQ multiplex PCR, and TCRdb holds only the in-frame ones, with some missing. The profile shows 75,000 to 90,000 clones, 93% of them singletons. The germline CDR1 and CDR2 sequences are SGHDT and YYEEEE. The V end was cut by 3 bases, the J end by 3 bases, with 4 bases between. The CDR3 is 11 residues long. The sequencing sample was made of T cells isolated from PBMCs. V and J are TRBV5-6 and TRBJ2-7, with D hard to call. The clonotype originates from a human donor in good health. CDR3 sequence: CASSYYYEQYF. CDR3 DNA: TGTGCCAGCAGCTACTACTACGAGCAGTACTTC. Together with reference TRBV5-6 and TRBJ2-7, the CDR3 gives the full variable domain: DAGVTQSPTHLIKTRGQQVTLRCSPKSGHDTVSWYQQALGQGPQFIFQYYEEEERQRGNFPDRFSGHQFPNYSSELNVNALLLGDSALYLCASSYYYEQYFGPGTRLTVT.